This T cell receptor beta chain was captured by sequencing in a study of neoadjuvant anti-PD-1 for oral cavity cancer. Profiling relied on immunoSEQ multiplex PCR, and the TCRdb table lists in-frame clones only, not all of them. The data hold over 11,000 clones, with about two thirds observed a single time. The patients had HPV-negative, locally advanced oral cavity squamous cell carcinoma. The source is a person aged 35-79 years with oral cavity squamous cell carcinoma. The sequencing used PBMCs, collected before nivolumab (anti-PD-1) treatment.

CDR3 in DNA: TGCGCCAGCAGCCTTGGACAGGGATTGAACATTCAGTACTTC. The encoded protein is CASSLGQGLNIQYF. This rearrangement joins TRBV5-1 to TRBJ2-4, with TRBD1 matching over 8 bases. Germline CDR1 is SGHRS and CDR2 is YFSETQ. V gave up 4 bases and J gave up 7 bases; unmatched junction bases: 7. This CDR3 is 14 amino acids long.